These T cell receptor beta chains were read from a single sample in a study of control samples from healthy donors and cancer patients. Sequenced by immunoSEQ multiplex PCR; TCRdb stores in-frame clones only, minus some. Among fewer than 200,000 clones, 90% to 95% were seen once, and the ten largest hold over 4%. Sequenced input: blood. These receptors all come from a woman aged 55-70 years in good health. Each CDR3 is given with its conserved first and last residue. Fields, in order: clone size, V gene, J gene, D gene, CDR3 protein, CDR3 DNA. A D gene is named only where the DNA matches it firmly. A row's size may be missing; if present it is once, few, many or a size class.

abundance: -; v_gene: TRBV6-5; j_gene: TRBJ2-7; d_gene: TRBD2; CDR3aa: CASRARGGSHEQYF; CDR3nt: TGTGCCAGCAGGGCCCGCGGGGGGTCCCACGAGCAGTACTTC
abundance: -; v_gene: TRBV28; j_gene: TRBJ1-2; d_gene: -; CDR3aa: CASTRAANYGYTF; CDR3nt: TGTGCCAGCACCCGAGCGGCTAACTATGGCTACACCTTC
abundance: -; v_gene: TRBV19; j_gene: TRBJ1-6; d_gene: -; CDR3aa: CASSMGGSRTNSPLHF; CDR3nt: TGTGCCAGTAGTATGGGTGGAAGTAGGACCAATTCACCCCTCCACTTT
abundance: once; v_gene: TRBV12-3/TRBV12-4; j_gene: TRBJ2-7; d_gene: -; CDR3aa: CASSYNRAAEQYF; CDR3nt: TGTGCCAGCAGTTATAATAGGGCGGCCGAGCAGTACTTC
abundance: -; v_gene: TRBV12-5; j_gene: TRBJ1-4; d_gene: -; CDR3aa: CASGLKVRGSGLEKLFF; CDR3nt: TGTGCTAGTGGTTTGAAGGTTCGGGGGTCAGGGCTCGAAAAACTGTTTTTT
abundance: -; v_gene: TRBV18; j_gene: TRBJ1-1; d_gene: TRBD1; CDR3aa: CASSHRDRVTEAFF; CDR3nt: TGTGCCAGCTCCCACCGGGACAGGGTAACTGAAGCTTTCTTT
abundance: -; v_gene: TRBV3-1/TRBV3-2; j_gene: TRBJ1-4; d_gene: -; CDR3aa: CASSQDRGGTNEKLFF; CDR3nt: TGTGCCAGCAGCCAAGATCGGGGGGGCACTAATGAAAAACTGTTTTTT
abundance: -; v_gene: TRBV6-2/TRBV6-3; j_gene: TRBJ1-1; d_gene: TRBD1; CDR3aa: CASSYQRGRVNTEAFF; CDR3nt: TGTGCCAGCAGTTACCAAAGGGGGCGCGTGAACACTGAAGCTTTCTTT
abundance: few; v_gene: TRBV7-2; j_gene: TRBJ1-6; d_gene: -; CDR3aa: CASSLEAPSRSPLHF; CDR3nt: TGTGCCAGCAGCTTAGAGGCTCCCTCGCGGTCACCCCTCCACTTT
abundance: -; v_gene: TRBV7-2; j_gene: TRBJ1-6; d_gene: -; CDR3aa: CASSLNQGISPLHF; CDR3nt: TGTGCCAGCAGCTTAAACCAGGGTATCTCACCCCTCCACTTT
abundance: -; v_gene: TRBV7-2; j_gene: TRBJ2-5; d_gene: TRBD2; CDR3aa: CASSSPGFGGGASETQYF; CDR3nt: TGTGCCAGCAGCTCCCCAGGATTTGGCGGGGGGGCCTCGGAGACCCAGTACTTC
abundance: -; v_gene: TRBV29-1; j_gene: TRBJ2-7; d_gene: -; CDR3aa: CSVGAGAGWDEQYF; CDR3nt: TGCAGCGTTGGGGCCGGGGCAGGCTGGGACGAGCAGTACTTC
abundance: -; v_gene: TRBV9; j_gene: TRBJ1-1; d_gene: -; CDR3aa: CASSVAAGNNLNTEAFF; CDR3nt: TGTGCCAGCAGCGTAGCCGCAGGTAACAACTTGAACACTGAAGCTTTCTTT
abundance: -; v_gene: TRBV2; j_gene: TRBJ2-7; d_gene: -; CDR3aa: CASSELYDFGEQYF; CDR3nt: TGTGCCAGCAGTGAACTTTACGACTTTGGGGAGCAGTACTTC
abundance: -; v_gene: TRBV9; j_gene: TRBJ2-1; d_gene: -; CDR3aa: CASSVVTGNDEQFF; CDR3nt: TGTGCCAGCAGCGTAGTCACAGGGAACGATGAGCAGTTCTTC
abundance: -; v_gene: TRBV2; j_gene: TRBJ1-1; d_gene: TRBD1; CDR3aa: CASTPRQGTTNTEAFF; CDR3nt: TGTGCCAGCACCCCCAGACAGGGGACCACTAACACTGAAGCTTTCTTT
abundance: -; v_gene: TRBV29-1; j_gene: TRBJ2-5; d_gene: TRBD1; CDR3aa: CSARTGRETQYF; CDR3nt: TGCAGCGCTCGGACAGGGAGGGAGACCCAGTACTTC
abundance: -; v_gene: TRBV7-9; j_gene: TRBJ1-1; d_gene: -; CDR3aa: CASEFRGNTEAFF; CDR3nt: TGTGCCAGCGAATTTAGGGGGAACACTGAAGCTTTCTTT
abundance: -; v_gene: TRBV10-3; j_gene: TRBJ1-1; d_gene: -; CDR3aa: CAIGETTDTEAFF; CDR3nt: TGTGCCATCGGGGAGACGACGGACACTGAAGCTTTCTTT
abundance: -; v_gene: TRBV7-2; j_gene: TRBJ1-1; d_gene: TRBD1; CDR3aa: CASSLSRGETEAFF; CDR3nt: TGTGCCAGCAGCTTAAGCAGGGGGGAGACTGAAGCTTTCTTT
abundance: -; v_gene: TRBV11-2; j_gene: TRBJ1-3; d_gene: -; CDR3aa: CASTHRNPGNTIYF; CDR3nt: TGTGCCAGCACCCACAGAAATCCTGGAAACACCATATATTTT
abundance: -; v_gene: TRBV29-1; j_gene: TRBJ1-3; d_gene: -; CDR3aa: CSVSAGSGNTIYF; CDR3nt: TGCAGCGTTTCAGCAGGGTCTGGAAACACCATATATTTT
abundance: -; v_gene: TRBV29-1; j_gene: TRBJ2-5; d_gene: -; CDR3aa: CSVEEGPGETQYF; CDR3nt: TGCAGCGTTGAAGAAGGGCCGGGAGAGACCCAGTACTTC
abundance: -; v_gene: TRBV5-1; j_gene: TRBJ2-3; d_gene: TRBD2; CDR3aa: CASSDQRGIDTQYF; CDR3nt: TGCGCCAGCAGCGACCAGCGGGGGATAGATACGCAGTATTTT
abundance: -; v_gene: TRBV7-9; j_gene: TRBJ1-2; d_gene: -; CDR3aa: CASSLDGTERSRGYTF; CDR3nt: TGTGCCAGCAGCTTAGATGGTACAGAAAGGTCGCGTGGCTACACCTTC
abundance: -; v_gene: TRBV19; j_gene: TRBJ1-1; d_gene: TRBD1; CDR3aa: CASCHRDRDTEAFF; CDR3nt: TGTGCCAGTTGTCACCGGGACAGAGACACTGAAGCTTTCTTT
abundance: -; v_gene: TRBV4-3; j_gene: TRBJ2-2; d_gene: TRBD2; CDR3aa: CASSQPTWGGKGIYTGELFF; CDR3nt: TGCGCCAGCAGCCAACCCACTTGGGGGGGAAAGGGGATATACACCGGGGAGCTGTTTTTT